The 22 T cell receptor beta chains below all came from one sample that was sequenced in a study of blood T cells in healthy people across ages. Through a sample-barcoded 5' primer and a J-beta primer mix, a second PCR was run for 7 to 11 cycles. TCRdb called the 5' RACE reads again in MiXCR, with one record for every CDR3 protein. There are hundreds of thousands of distinct CDR3 sequences in the sample; 58% occur only once, and 30% to 45% lies in the top ten. What was sequenced was blood. The receptor set was obtained from a man aged 60 to 69 in good health.

V gene TRBV4-2 combines with J gene TRBJ1-6; 7 positions match TRBD1. The trim removed 3 bases at V and 3 bases at J, leaving 8 bases unmatched. Germline-derived CDR1 and CDR2 are LGHNA and YNFKEQ. The CDR3 is made up of 17 amino acids. CDR3 bases: TGTGCCAGCAGCCAGGGTCAGGGGGTAAGCTATAATTCACCCCTCCACTTT. Translated: CASSQGQGVSYNSPLHF.

This chain joins TRBV4-1 and TRBJ1-4; D perhaps matches TRBD1 (6 bases). V was pared by 1 base and J by 7 bases, with 22 bases between. Per germline, CDR1 MGHRA and CDR2 YSYEKL. The CDR3 is 18 amino acids. CDR3 loop: CASSQGRDTGITGEKLFF. CDR3 DNA: TGCGCCAGCAGCCAAGGTCGGGACACAGGGATTACTGGTGAAAAACTGTTTTTT.

This clonotype was recorded a few times. The V and J genes are TRBV3-1 and TRBJ1-2, with 8 bases fitting TRBD1. V was clipped by 5 bases and J by 6 bases; unmatched bases: 5. The CDR3 totals 13 residues. CDR1 LGHDT and CDR2 YNNKEL come from the germline V gene (reference sequence). CDR3 residues: CASSSDRGNGYTF. In nucleotides, the CDR3 is TGTGCCAGCAGCTCTGACAGGGGTAATGGCTACACCTTC.

The gene calls are TRBV28 and TRBJ2-1; 7 bases agree with TRBD2. The DNA end lines up better with TRBJ2-7; the J call may be wrong. Germline CDR1 and CDR2: MDHEN and SYDVKM. CDR3 size: 13 residues. The CDR3, as DNA: TGTGCCAGCTCTAGCGGACCTACACACGAGCAGTACTTC. Amino acid sequence: CASSSGPTHEQYF.

This clonotype was seen a handful of times. The DNA of the CDR3 is TGTGCCAGCAGCCAACCATGGGGAAGCGGGGAAGAGACCCAGTACTTC. Translated: CASSQPWGSGEETQYF. The chain has TRBV3-1 and TRBJ2-5; TRBD2 matches 7 bases. The CDR3 is made up of 16 amino acids. Germline CDR1 LGHDT, CDR2 YNNKEL (reference sequence). The J segment lost 3 bases and the V segment lost 2 bases, leaving 9 bases of the junction unmatched.

The chain uses TRBV6-6 and TRBJ2-6; 10 bases align to TRBD1. Germline CDR1 MNHNY, CDR2 SVGAGI (reference sequence). The V segment lost 8 bases and the J segment 4 bases; nucleotides outside the gene matches: 11. CDR3 size: 17 residues. The CDR3 DNA is TGTGCCAGCCGAGACGGACAGGGGGGATCGGGGGCCAACGTCCTGACTTTC. This translates into CASRDGQGGSGANVLTF.

The table lists this clonotype with many counts. J is TRBJ2-1 and V is TRBV5-1; the D gene is possibly TRBD1 (6 bases). Trimming cost V 7 bases and J 0 bases, with 14 bases left between them. The CDR3 sequence is 15 residues long. CDR1 and CDR2 (germline): SGHRS, YFSETQ. CDR3 DNA: TGCGCCAGCCGAGAGGGGGTTAGCTCCTACAATGAGCAGTTCTTC. It specifies CASREGVSSYNEQFF.

The rearrangement joins TRBV7-8 to TRBJ2-3, with TRBD2 matching 10 bases. The CDR3 has 15 residues. The J segment lost 2 bases and the V segment lost 5 bases, leaving 4 bases of the junction unmatched. The germline gives CDR1 SGHVS, CDR2 FQNEAQ. For the CDR3, the DNA is TGTGCCAGCAGCCAAACTAGCGGGGCCACAGATACGCAGTATTTT. It specifies CASSQTSGATDTQYF. Full variable domain (missing parts from reference TRBV7-8 and TRBJ2-3): GAGVSQSPRYKVAKRGQDVALRCDPISGHVSLFWYQQALGQGPEFLTYFQNEAQLDKSGLPSDRFFAERPEGSVSTLKIQRTQQEDSAVYLCASSQTSGATDTQYFGPGTRLTVL.

The chain employs TRBV7-9 and TRBJ2-1, with a possible D match to TRBD1 (7 bases). CDR3 size: 12 residues. Germline CDR1 is SEHNR and CDR2 is FQNEAQ (reference sequence). V was pared by 8 bases and J by 7 bases, with 12 bases between. As DNA, the CDR3 is TGTGCCAGCGGCAGGGGGGAGAATGAGCAGTTCTTC. It codes for CASGRGENEQFF.

This sequence joins TRBV21-1 and TRBJ2-5; TRBD1, the D gene given by the table, was not confirmed from the DNA. TRBV21-1 is classified as a pseudogene. This CDR3 comprises 17 residues. CDR3 amino acids: CASSRPPDRSIQETQYF. The DNA of the CDR3 is TGTGCCAGCAGCAGACCCCCGGACAGGTCAATCCAAGAGACCCAGTACTTC.

This rearrangement joins TRBV6-5 to TRBJ1-2; tentative D call: TRBD1 (5 bases). The germline V gene encodes CDR1 MNHEY and CDR2 SVGAGI. The V and J ends lost 0 bases and 3 bases respectively, with 11 bases between them. This CDR3 region has 15 residues. The chain's CDR3 is CASSYSGTEHYGYTF. CDR3 nucleotides: TGTGCCAGCAGTTACTCAGGGACGGAACACTATGGCTACACCTTC.

The CDR3 loop is CSPSGGAGKTQYF. The CDR3 DNA follows: TGCAGCCCCTCGGGGGGGGCTGGAAAGACCCAGTACTTC. J is TRBJ2-5 and V is TRBV20-1; 8 bases line up with TRBD2. The germline V gene encodes CDR1 DFQATT and CDR2 SNEGSKA (reference sequence). This CDR3 has 13 amino acids.

This clonotype has just a few counts. The J gene is TRBJ2-5, the V gene TRBV20-1; D remains ambiguous. The V gene lost 5 bases and the J gene lost 3 bases, with 4 bases spanning the gap. In germline, CDR1 is DFQATT, CDR2 SNEGSKA (reference sequence). The CDR3 spans 10 residues. CDR3 protein: CSALEETQYF. The CDR3, as DNA: TGCAGTGCTCTAGAAGAGACCCAGTACTTC.

The CDR3 coding sequence is TGTGCCAGTACCCCAGGACAGGGTTGGAATTCACCCCTCCACTTT. It is translated as CASTPGQGWNSPLHF. The chain links TRBV19 to TRBJ1-6, with 8 bases lining up with TRBD1. The CDR3 consists of 15 residues. The germline CDR1 and CDR2 sequences are LNHDA and SQIVND (reference sequence). The trim removed 7 bases at V and 7 bases at J, leaving 9 bases unmatched.

The gene calls are TRBV5-4 and TRBJ2-3; the D gene could be TRBD1 or TRBD2 (5 bases each). This CDR3 is 17 amino acids long. V lost 0 bases, J lost 1 base, and 15 bases lay in between. The germline gives CDR1 SGHNT, CDR2 YYREEE (reference sequence). DNA of the CDR3: TGTGCCAGCAGCTTGGGGGGACCCCAGCAGGGCACAGATACGCAGTATTTT. Translating it yields CASSLGGPQQGTDTQYF.

This rearrangement joins TRBV7-2 to TRBJ1-6; D perhaps matches TRBD1 (6 bases). There are 15 residues in the CDR3. Germline values: CDR1 SGHTA, CDR2 FQGNSA. V lost 1 base, J lost 7 bases, and 11 bases lay in between. Here the CDR3 reads CASSLEAGANSPLHF. CDR3 DNA sequence: TGTGCCAGCAGCTTAGAGGCAGGGGCGAATTCACCCCTCCACTTT.

The V call is TRBV6-5, the J call TRBJ2-4; 10 bases line up with TRBD2. The CDR3 is 16 residues long. Germline assignment: CDR1 MNHEY and CDR2 SVGAGI. Unmatched junction bases numbered 5, after V lost 0 bases and J lost 6 bases. The CDR3 DNA reads TGTGCCAGCAGTTACTCAGCTAGCGGGGGTGGAAACATTCAGTACTTC. Translation gives CASSYSASGGGNIQYF.

This clonotype occurred a few times. The chain couples TRBV7-2 to TRBJ2-3; 9 bases line up with TRBD1. CDR3 size: 17 residues. Germline CDR1 is SGHTA and CDR2 is FQGNSA. Germline trimming cut 1 base from V and 2 bases from J; bases unmatched to any gene: 7. DNA for the CDR3: TGTGCCAGCAGCTTAGAGATTGGGACAGGGTTCACAGATACGCAGTATTTT. Residues: CASSLEIGTGFTDTQYF.

The chain's CDR3 is CASSKQGWDEKLFF. The CDR3 DNA reads TGTGCCAGCAGTAAACAGGGATGGGACGAAAAACTGTTTTTT. The V call is TRBV25-1, the J call TRBJ1-4; D may be TRBD1 (6 bases). Germline values: CDR1 MGHDK, CDR2 SYGVNS. The ends were cut back, 5 bases at V and 8 bases at J, with 15 bases in the middle. The CDR3 is 14 amino acids.

The V gene is TRBV3-1, the J gene TRBJ2-4; a weak D match, TRBD1 (6 bases). This CDR3 comprises 16 residues. Trimming took off 0 bases at V and 10 bases at J, with 19 bases between the two ends. Germline values: CDR1 LGHDT, CDR2 YNNKEL (reference sequence). DNA of the CDR3: TGTGCCAGCAGCCAAGATACGGACAGCTACAACCCTATTCAGTACTTC. Its protein product is CASSQDTDSYNPIQYF.

The rearrangement uses TRBV29-1 and TRBJ2-5; D is undetermined. The CDR3 covers 14 residues. Per the germline V gene, CDR1 is SQVTM and CDR2 is ANQGSEA. V gave up 3 bases and J gave up 1 base, with 12 bases separating them. The CDR3 loop reads CSVESGYFQETQYF. CDR3 nucleotide sequence: TGCAGCGTTGAGTCAGGCTACTTCCAAGAGACCCAGTACTTC.

This clonotype appeared a single time. This may arise from a read error, as a much more abundant clone is one base away. The chain carries TRBV7-2 and TRBJ2-5; D may be TRBD1 (6 bases). The CDR3 covers 13 residues. Germline lookup yields CDR1 SGHTA and CDR2 FQGNSA. The chain's CDR3 is CASSLALQGALCF. The CDR3 nucleotides are TGTGCCAGCAGCTTAGCGTTACAGGGCGCGTTGTGCTTC.